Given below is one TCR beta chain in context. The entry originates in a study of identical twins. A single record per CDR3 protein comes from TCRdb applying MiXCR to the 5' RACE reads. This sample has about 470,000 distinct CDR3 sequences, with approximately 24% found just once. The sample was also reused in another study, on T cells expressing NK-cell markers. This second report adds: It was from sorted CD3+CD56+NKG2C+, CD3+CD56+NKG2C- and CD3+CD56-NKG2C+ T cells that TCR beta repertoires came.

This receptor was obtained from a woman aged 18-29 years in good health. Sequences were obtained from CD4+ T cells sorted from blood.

Here the CDR3 reads CSARGTGQAMNYGYTF. The CDR3 DNA sequence: TGCAGTGCTAGGGGTACGGGACAGGCAATGAACTATGGCTACACCTTC. This chain links TRBV20-1 with TRBJ1-2, with 8 bases identical to TRBD1. CDR1 DFQATT and CDR2 SNEGSKA come from the germline V gene (reference sequence). V was clipped by 3 bases and J by 2 bases; unmatched bases: 11. The CDR3 loop spans 16 amino acids.